This is a list of T cell receptor beta chains from one sample in a study of T cell repertoires in cytomegalovirus infection. From the reads, TCRdb called clonotypes with MiXCR, one entry per CDR3 protein. The sample yields about 920,000 distinct CDR3 sequences, 25% to 40% seen once. No antigen has been assigned to these receptors. Sample: cultured CD8+ T cells from PBMCs, taken from culture after CMV antigen stimulation. These receptors all stem from a human donor in good health (CMV status not recorded). Some clones in this sample may be carry-over from other donors' samples. CDR3s include the opening cysteine and the closing phenylalanine or tryptophan. The D gene is left open where the match is weak. Expanded clones get a size class; other rows say once, few or many, or leave the size out.

D gene: -; clone size: few; J gene: TRBJ1-5; V gene: TRBV28; CDR3 DNA: TGTGCCAGCAGTTTACTAGTCCAGAATCCAGCCCAGCATTTT; CDR3 protein: CASSLLVQNPAQHF
D gene: -; clone size: -; J gene: TRBJ1-2; V gene: TRBV28; CDR3 DNA: TGTGCCAGCAGTTTATTGTCAGGGACTAACTATGGCTACACCTTC; CDR3 protein: CASSLLSGTNYGYTF
D gene: TRBD2; clone size: many; J gene: TRBJ2-1; V gene: TRBV10-2; CDR3 DNA: TGCGCCAGCAGTGCAGGGAGGGTCTTGACGGATGAGCAGTTCTTC; CDR3 protein: CASSAGRVLTDEQFF
D gene: TRBD1; clone size: -; J gene: TRBJ2-1; V gene: TRBV4-3; CDR3 DNA: TGCGCCAGCAGCCAAGCCAGGGGGAGTTCCGAGCAGTTCTTC; CDR3 protein: CASSQARGSSEQFF
D gene: -; clone size: -; J gene: TRBJ2-5; V gene: TRBV6-5; CDR3 DNA: TGTGCCAGCAGGAGGAGAGGGAAAGGAGAGACCCAGTACTTC; CDR3 protein: CASRRRGKGETQYF
D gene: -; clone size: few; J gene: TRBJ1-4; V gene: TRBV6-5; CDR3 DNA: TGTGCCAGCAGTTACAAATTAACTAATGAAAAACTGTTTTTT; CDR3 protein: CASSYKLTNEKLFF
D gene: TRBD1; clone size: -; J gene: TRBJ2-2; V gene: TRBV5-4; CDR3 DNA: TGTGCCAGCAGCCCCCCCCCGGGACAGAGAAACACCGGGGAGCTGTTTTTT; CDR3 protein: CASSPPPGQRNTGELFF
D gene: TRBD2; clone size: -; J gene: TRBJ2-3; V gene: TRBV5-4; CDR3 DNA: TGTGCCAGCAGCTTGGCCCTAGCGGGGGGCACAGATACGCAGTATTTT; CDR3 protein: CASSLALAGGTDTQYF
D gene: -; clone size: -; J gene: TRBJ2-6; V gene: TRBV28; CDR3 DNA: TGTGCCAGCAGTTCGGCAGACTCTGGGGCCAACGTCCTGACTTTC; CDR3 protein: CASSSADSGANVLTF
D gene: -; clone size: -; J gene: TRBJ2-3; V gene: TRBV7-9; CDR3 DNA: TGTGCCAACAGCTTAGCTCCCCTCGTTTCCACAAGAACAGATACGCAGTATTTT; CDR3 protein: CANSLAPLVSTRTDTQYF
D gene: -; clone size: -; J gene: TRBJ1-1; V gene: TRBV9; CDR3 DNA: TGTGCCAGCAGCGAACGACAGTTGAACACTGAAGCTTTCTTT; CDR3 protein: CASSERQLNTEAFF
D gene: -; clone size: many; J gene: TRBJ2-3; V gene: TRBV7-9; CDR3 DNA: TGTGCCAGCAGCTTTTTAACTATCCACGGAGGCACAGATACGCAGTATTTT; CDR3 protein: CASSFLTIHGGTDTQYF
D gene: -; clone size: few; J gene: TRBJ2-1; V gene: TRBV7-3; CDR3 DNA: TGTGCCAGCAGCTTATTTTGGGCGGATGAGCAGTTCTTC; CDR3 protein: CASSLFWADEQFF